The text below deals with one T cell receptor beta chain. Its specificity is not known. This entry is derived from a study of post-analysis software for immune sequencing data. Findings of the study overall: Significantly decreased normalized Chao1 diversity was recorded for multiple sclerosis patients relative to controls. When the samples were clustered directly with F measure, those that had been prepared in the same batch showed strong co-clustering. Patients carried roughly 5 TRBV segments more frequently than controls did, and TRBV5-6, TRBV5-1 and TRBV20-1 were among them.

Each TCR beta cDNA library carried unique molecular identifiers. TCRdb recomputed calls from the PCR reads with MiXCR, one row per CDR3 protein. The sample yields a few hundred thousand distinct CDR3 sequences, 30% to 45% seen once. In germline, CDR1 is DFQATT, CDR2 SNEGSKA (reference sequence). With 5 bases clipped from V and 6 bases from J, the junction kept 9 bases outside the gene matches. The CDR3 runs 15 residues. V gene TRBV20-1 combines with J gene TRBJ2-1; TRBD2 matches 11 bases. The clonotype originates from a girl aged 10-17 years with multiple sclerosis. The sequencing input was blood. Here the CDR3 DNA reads TGCAGTGCTCACAATAGCGGGGGGGCCTTCAATGAGCAGTTCTTC. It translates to CSAHNSGGAFNEQFF.